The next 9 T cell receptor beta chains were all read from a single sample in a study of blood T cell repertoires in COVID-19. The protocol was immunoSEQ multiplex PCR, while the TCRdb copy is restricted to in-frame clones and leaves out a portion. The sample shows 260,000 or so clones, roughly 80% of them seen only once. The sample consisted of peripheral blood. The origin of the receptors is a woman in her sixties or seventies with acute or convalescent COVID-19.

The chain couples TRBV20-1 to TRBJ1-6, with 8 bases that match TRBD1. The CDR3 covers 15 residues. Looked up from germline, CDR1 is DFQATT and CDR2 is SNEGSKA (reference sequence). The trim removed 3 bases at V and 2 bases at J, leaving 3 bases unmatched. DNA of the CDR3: TGCAGTGCTAGTGCCAGGGGGCCCTATAATTCACCCCTCCACTTT. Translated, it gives CSASARGPYNSPLHF.

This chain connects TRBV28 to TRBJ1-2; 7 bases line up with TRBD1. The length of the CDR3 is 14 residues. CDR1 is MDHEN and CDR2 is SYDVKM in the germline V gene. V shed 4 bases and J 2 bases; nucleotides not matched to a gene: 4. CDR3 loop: CASSSGTVNYGYTF. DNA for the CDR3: TGTGCCAGCAGTTCTGGGACAGTCAACTATGGCTACACCTTC.

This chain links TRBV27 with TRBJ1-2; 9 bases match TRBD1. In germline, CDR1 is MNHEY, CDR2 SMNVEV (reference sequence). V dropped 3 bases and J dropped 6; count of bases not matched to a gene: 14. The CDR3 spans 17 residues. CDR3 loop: CASSFLKNRGRINGYTF. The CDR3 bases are TGTGCCAGCAGTTTCCTCAAAAACAGGGGGCGAATTAATGGCTACACCTTC.

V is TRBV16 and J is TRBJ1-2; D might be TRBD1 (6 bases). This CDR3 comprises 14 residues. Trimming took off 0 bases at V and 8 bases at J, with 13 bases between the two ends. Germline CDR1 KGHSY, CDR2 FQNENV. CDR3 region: CASSQSGGASGYTF. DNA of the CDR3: TGTGCCAGCAGCCAATCGGGGGGGGCCTCAGGCTACACCTTC.

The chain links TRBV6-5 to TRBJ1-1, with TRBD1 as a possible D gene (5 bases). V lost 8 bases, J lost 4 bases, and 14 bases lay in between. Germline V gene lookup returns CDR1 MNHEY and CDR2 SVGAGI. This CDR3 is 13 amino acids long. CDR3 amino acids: CASFRAPSTEAFF. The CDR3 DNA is TGTGCCAGCTTCAGGGCCCCGAGCACTGAAGCTTTCTTT.

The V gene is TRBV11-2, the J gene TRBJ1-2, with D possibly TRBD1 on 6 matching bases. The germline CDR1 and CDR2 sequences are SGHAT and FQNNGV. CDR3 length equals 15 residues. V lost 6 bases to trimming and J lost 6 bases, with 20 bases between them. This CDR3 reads CASRNTGTDSNGYTF. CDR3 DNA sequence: TGTGCCAGCAGGAATACAGGGACGGACTCGAATGGCTACACCTTC.

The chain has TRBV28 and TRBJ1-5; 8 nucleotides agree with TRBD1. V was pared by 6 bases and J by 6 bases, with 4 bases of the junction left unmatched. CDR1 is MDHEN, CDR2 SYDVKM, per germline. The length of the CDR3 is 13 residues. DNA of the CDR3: TGTGCCAGCAGGACAGGGGCGGTTCAGCCCCAGCATTTT. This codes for CASRTGAVQPQHF.

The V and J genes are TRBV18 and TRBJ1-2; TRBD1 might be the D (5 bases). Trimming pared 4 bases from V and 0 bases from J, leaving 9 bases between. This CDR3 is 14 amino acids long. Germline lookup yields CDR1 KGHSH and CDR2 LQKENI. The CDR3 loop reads CASSHDSTNYGYTF. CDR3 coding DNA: TGTGCCAGCTCACACGACAGTACTAACTATGGCTACACCTTC.

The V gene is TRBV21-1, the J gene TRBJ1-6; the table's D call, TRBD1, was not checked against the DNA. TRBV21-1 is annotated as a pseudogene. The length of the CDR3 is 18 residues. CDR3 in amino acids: CASSKVNLQGEDNSPLHF. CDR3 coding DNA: TGTGCCAGCAGCAAAGTGAATCTACAGGGAGAGGATAATTCACCCCTCCACTTT.